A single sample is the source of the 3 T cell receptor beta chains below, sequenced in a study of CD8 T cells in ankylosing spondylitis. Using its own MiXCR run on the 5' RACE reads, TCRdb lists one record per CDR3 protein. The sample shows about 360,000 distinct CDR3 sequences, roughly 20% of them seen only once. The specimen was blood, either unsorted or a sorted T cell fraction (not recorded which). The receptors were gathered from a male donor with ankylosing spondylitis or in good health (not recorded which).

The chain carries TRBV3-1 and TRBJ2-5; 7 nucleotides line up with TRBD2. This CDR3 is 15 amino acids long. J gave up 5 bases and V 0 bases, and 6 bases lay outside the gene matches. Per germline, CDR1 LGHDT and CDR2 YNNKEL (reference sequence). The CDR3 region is CASSQDSSGPETQYF. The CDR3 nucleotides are TGTGCCAGCAGCCAAGACTCTAGCGGTCCGGAGACCCAGTACTTC.

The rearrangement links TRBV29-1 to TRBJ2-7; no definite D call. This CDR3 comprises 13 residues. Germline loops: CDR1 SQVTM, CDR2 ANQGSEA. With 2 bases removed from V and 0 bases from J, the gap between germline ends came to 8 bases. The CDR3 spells CSVEWPDSYEQYF. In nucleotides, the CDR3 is TGCAGCGTTGAATGGCCCGACTCCTACGAGCAGTACTTC.

This CDR3 reads CASSPETTGHEQYF. The CDR3 DNA is TGCGCCAGCAGCCCCGAGACGACAGGACACGAGCAGTACTTC. V usage is TRBV5-1 and J usage is TRBJ2-7, with D tentatively TRBD1 (6 bases). Germline loops: CDR1 SGHRS, CDR2 YFSETQ. Trimming cost V 4 bases and J 5 bases, with 16 bases left between them. There are 14 residues in the CDR3.